Here is one T cell receptor (beta chain) with its context. Its antigen is not identified. Selected positively for CCR7 and CD45RO-negative, naive CD8 cells excluded terminally differentiated effector memory CD45RA+ cells. This sample was included in a study of shared clonotypes between healthy human individuals. The study, taken as a whole, reports: How much donors shared clonotypes was expected to be affected by sequencing depth. When naive CD4 clonotypes were compared across a handful of donors, 4% to 5.5% were shared.

At deep level, the assay was performed. The method was immunoSEQ multiplex PCR; TCRdb's version includes in-frame clones alone and lacks a portion of them. The sample consists of around 1.9 million clones, just under 95% of them appearing once. CDR1 is SNHLY and CDR2 is FYNNEI in the germline V gene. V lost 0 bases, J lost 5 bases, and 4 bases stayed unmatched. The CDR3 runs to 16 residues. The sample consisted of naive CD8+ T cells from PBMCs. The receptor was derived from a man between 18 and 29 years old in good health. Some clones in this sample may be carry-over from other donors' samples. V and J are TRBV2 and TRBJ2-1; the match to TRBD2 covers 10 bases. This CDR3 reads CASSEALGLANNEQFF. The CDR3 coding sequence is TGTGCCAGCAGTGAAGCGCTGGGACTAGCGAACAATGAGCAGTTCTTC.